The clone carrying this TCR beta chain was counted once. Its antigen is not known. The sample comes from a study of blood T cells in healthy people across ages. The overall study: T cells yielded about one barcoded beta molecule per two cells through template switching. Study-wide findings and caveats: There were more naive CD4+ cells and higher diversity in long-lived donors than in aged donors.

Germline-derived CDR1 and CDR2 are SQVTM and ANQGSEA. CDR3 length: 13 residues. Trimming removed 2 bases from V and 4 bases from J, with 11 bases in between. The study recruited healthy Caucasian donors from Russia who were aged about 6 to 95. The use of a sample-barcoded 5' primer and a J-beta primer mix characterized a second PCR of about 7 to 12 cycles. With 12 random nucleotides, a template-switch adaptor tagged each individual cDNA molecule. TCRdb independently ran MiXCR on the 5' RACE reads; one entry per CDR3 protein. The table lists roughly 800,000 distinct CDR3 sequences, roughly 60% of them singletons.

This chain connects TRBV29-1 to TRBJ1-2; D is perhaps TRBD1 (5 bases). Sequencing used blood. The TCR originated in a man aged 30 to 45 in good health. CDR3 coding DNA: TGCAGCGTTGAACCGACAGTTGTCTATGGCTACACCTTC. Its protein is CSVEPTVVYGYTF.